The entry below gives a single T cell receptor beta chain sequence along with its context. This clonotype was recorded only once. The clone's antigen remains unknown. No much larger clonotype is one base removed from it; base qualities were not supplied. Library generation was performed with 5' RACE. A second PCR of about 6 to 12 cycles was performed with a sample-barcoded 5' primer and a J-beta primer mix. A template-switch 5' adaptor carrying 12 random nucleotides introduced a unique molecular identifier onto each TCR beta cDNA molecule. Each sample yielded at least 3 million CDR3-containing paired-end reads. First-strand cDNA synthesis was performed from all RNA using the Mint cDNA synthesis kit, with priming by a TRBC-specific oligonucleotide. After uracil-DNA glycosylase treatment, a first 18-cycle PCR used universal primers M1SS and BC2_uni_R on all cDNA. Turning to the authors' computational methods: Normalization of each sample was performed by random selection of 1 million high-quality reads, each carrying a distinct molecular identifier. Reads sharing molecular identifiers were discarded rather than binned into consensus sequences. CDR3 identification, clonotype clustering and error correction used MiTCR with a Q25 quality threshold and the strictest error-elimination algorithm. A nonparametric unseen species model using Euler transformation provided a lower-bound estimate of total TCR beta diversity. Clones were called with MiXCR by TCRdb after fastp trimmed the public reads at Q25, and only in-frame beta chains were retained. Rows merge per CDR3 protein into single entries with the most common DNA and genes. TCRdb's processing, not the study's, gives the V and J calls here. The sample includes some 1,800,000 distinct CDR3 sequences, with 39% observed a single time. In total, the top ten clones hold roughly 23% of the sample.

This sample was taken from a study of blood T cells in healthy people across ages (dated by TCRdb to the mid-2010s). The study in broad terms: In model experiments, template switching captured about one uniquely barcoded TCR beta cDNA molecule for every two T cells. The study analyzed two additional independent replicas of 1 million unique cDNA reads from the same blood draw for two donors, one aged 18 to 29 and one aged 80 or older. The donors were divided into four age groups: young (average roughly 17 years), middle-aged (over 35), aged (roughly 60) and long-lived (roughly 86). Using deep sequencing normalized with unique cDNA molecular identifiers, the study measured how TCR beta repertoire diversity changes with age. Donors of different ages were randomly distributed across sequencing lanes to avoid experimental bias. Broad study findings and their caveats: Conclusive comparison of naive and antigen-experienced compartments was prevented by the profiling of bulk unsorted PBMCs. Estimates of total diversity based on one million sequenced T cells were considered lower bounds and underestimates. Because donor CMV infection status was unknown, age-related changes in expanded clonotypes were potentially confounded. Observed TCR beta diversity per million T cells fell roughly linearly with age, and a significant reduction was already apparent by age roughly 40. The percentage of naive T cells measured by flow cytometry correlated strongly with observed TCR beta diversity. Compared with the aged group, the long-lived group had more naive CD4+ T cells, fewer expanded clones and increased TCR diversity, suggesting age selection.

The donors were roughly 39 Caucasian individuals from Russia, aged roughly 6 to 95 years, who were systemically healthy. Around 9.8 milliliters of peripheral blood were collected from each donor into EDTA-treated Vacutainer tubes. Ficoll-Paque density-gradient centrifugation was used to isolate PBMCs, with at least 6.5 million per sample. Total RNA, at least 6 micrograms per sample, was extracted from PBMCs with Trizol reagent. For every donor, an aliquot of PBMCs went through flow cytometry to measure the percentages of naive CD45RAhigh/CD27high T cells. The CDR3 goes from the cysteine to the phenylalanine over 14 residues. Just CDR3 DNA is preserved here, 42 bases in frame from base 1. The germline V gene supplies CDR1 MNHEY and CDR2 SVGEGT.

The TCR comes from a human donor in good health. The sequencing sample was made of blood. The rearrangement joined TRBV6-2 or TRBV6-3 to TRBJ2-1; the D assignment is uncertain and may be TRBD1 or TRBD2, with 5 bases supporting each. The end of the DNA fits TRBJ2-7 better, so the J call may be wrong. The DNA sequence is TGTGCCGGCGTGGGACGGAACCTCTACAATGAGCAGTACTTC. Its translation is CAGVGRNLYNEQYF.